One and the same sample provided the 19 T cell receptor beta chains below, sequenced in a study of blood T cell repertoires in COVID-19. TCRdb keeps only in-frame clones here, not all; method: immunoSEQ multiplex PCR. The sample has about 300,000 clones; around nine tenths are singletons. Sequencing used peripheral blood. The receptor set was obtained from a woman in her twenties or thirties with COVID-19, enrolled during active disease.

The count of this clone is one. The rearrangement links TRBV3-1 (or the pseudogene TRBV3-2) to TRBJ1-2, with D maybe TRBD1 (6 bases). V lost 5 bases, J lost 2 bases, and 12 bases lay in between. CDR1 LGHDT and CDR2 YNNKEL come from the germline V gene (reference sequence). CDR3 size: 14 residues. The CDR3 coding sequence is TGTGCCAGCAGCACCCGGACAGTCAACTATGGCTACACCTTC. Residues: CASSTRTVNYGYTF.

The sample holds one count of this clone. The genes are TRBV2 and TRBJ2-5, with TRBD1 matching 10 bases. The J segment lost 1 base and the V segment lost 6 bases, leaving 8 bases of the junction unmatched. Germline lookup yields CDR1 SNHLY and CDR2 FYNNEI. CDR3 length: 16 amino acids. CDR3: CASSRGTGVRQETQYF. The CDR3 DNA is TGTGCCAGCAGCAGAGGGACAGGGGTGCGCCAAGAGACCCAGTACTTC. Complete variable domain (other parts from reference TRBV2 and TRBJ2-5): EPEVTQTPSHQVTQMGQEVILRCVPISNHLYFYWYRQILGQKVEFLVSFYNNEISEKSEIFDDQFSVERPDGSNFTLKIRSTKLEDSAMYFCASSRGTGVRQETQYFGPGTRLLVL.

The chain joins TRBV19 to TRBJ1-6; 8 nucleotides line up with TRBD1. The CDR3 spans 16 residues. The V gene end was trimmed by 5 bases and the J gene end by 1 base; junction bases not matched to a gene: 4. Germline V gives CDR1 LNHDA, CDR2 SQIVND (reference sequence). DNA of the CDR3: TGTGCCAGTAGTGGGCAGGGGGCTTCCTATAATTCACCCCTCCACTTT. It is translated as CASSGQGASYNSPLHF.

This clone was counted only a few times. This chain joins TRBV11-2 and TRBJ2-5; 15 bases are shared with TRBD2. The V and J ends lost 3 bases and 3 bases, in that order; junction bases with no gene match: 11. The CDR3 sequence is 19 residues long. CDR1 is SGHAT, CDR2 FQNNGV, per germline. CDR3 nucleotide sequence: TGTGCCAGCAGCTTTTCTGTAGGACTAGCGGGGGGGCCTAAAGAGACCCAGTACTTC. It is translated as CASSFSVGLAGGPKETQYF.

The gene calls are TRBV15 and TRBJ1-2, with a weak D call TRBD1 (5 bases). Trimming stripped 4 bases from V and 4 bases from J, with 13 bases between. Germline assignment: CDR1 LNHNV and CDR2 YYDKDF (reference sequence). This CDR3 contains 14 residues. CDR3 sequence reads: CATSTRVTGYGYTF. CDR3 nucleotides: TGTGCCACCAGCACCCGGGTTACAGGCTATGGCTACACCTTC.

The J gene is TRBJ2-2, the V gene TRBV19; D not certain. The CDR3 contains 14 residues. Trimming stripped 6 bases from V and 3 bases from J, with 11 bases between. Germline V gene data show CDR1 as LNHDA and CDR2 as SQIVND (reference sequence). DNA for the CDR3: TGTGCCAGTAGGAAGAGGTGGGACACCGGGGAGCTGTTTTTT. Amino acid sequence: CASRKRWDTGELFF.

The chain couples TRBV10-2 to TRBJ1-5; tentatively, D is TRBD1 (6 bases). There are 15 residues in the CDR3. The germline V gene encodes CDR1 WSHSY and CDR2 SAAADI. The ends were cut back, 5 bases at V and 0 bases at J, with 11 bases in the middle. The CDR3 loop reads CASSPGQYSNQPQHF. CDR3 DNA sequence: TGCGCCAGCAGTCCCGGACAGTATAGCAATCAGCCCCAGCATTTT.

Concerning this clone itself: The same CDR3 arises from other DNA sequences in this sample as well. This rearrangement joins TRBV19 to TRBJ1-5; 7 nucleotides align to TRBD1. V shed 5 bases and J 4 bases; nucleotides not matched to a gene: 2. The germline V gene has CDR1 LNHDA and CDR2 SQIVND (reference sequence). The CDR3 has 13 amino acids. The CDR3 spells CASSDRVNQPQHF. CDR3 sequence (DNA): TGTGCCAGTAGTGACAGGGTAAATCAGCCCCAGCATTTT.

J is TRBJ2-5 and V is TRBV19; D possibly corresponds to TRBD2 (6 bases). The CDR3 runs 14 residues. V lost 1 base, J lost 5 bases, and 11 bases lay in between. Germline V gene lookup returns CDR1 LNHDA and CDR2 SQIVND (reference sequence). The CDR3 region has the DNA TGTGCCAGTAGTATAGGTTTCGGGGGTGAGACCCAGTACTTC. It translates to CASSIGFGGETQYF.

DNA of the CDR3: TGTGCCACCAGTGCGGGGACAGATGTCTACGAGCAGTACTTC. Translation gives CATSAGTDVYEQYF. The gene calls are TRBV24-1 and TRBJ2-7; 7 bases align to TRBD1. Losses at the gene ends were 5 bases for V and 3 bases for J; bases not matched to a gene: 6. Germline-derived CDR1 and CDR2 are KGHDR and SFDVKD. The CDR3 totals 14 residues.

As for this clone: Other DNA sequences within the sample encode an identical CDR3. The chain recombines TRBV7-9 with TRBJ1-3, with TRBD1 matching over 8 bases. J lost 1 base, V lost 5 bases, and 4 bases had no gene match. Germline V gene lookup returns CDR1 SEHNR and CDR2 FQNEAQ (reference sequence). This CDR3 spans 15 amino acids. The CDR3 protein is CASSATGGSGNTIYF. In DNA form, the CDR3 reads TGTGCCAGCAGCGCAACAGGGGGGTCTGGAAACACCATATATTTT.

This clone was detected only a few times. The chain is built from TRBV12-5 and TRBJ2-7, with 11 bases that match TRBD1. Germline values: CDR1 LGHNT, CDR2 FRNRAP. CDR3 length equals 17 residues. V shed 0 bases, J shed 0 bases, and the junction held 4 bases outside the gene matches. The CDR3 DNA sequence: TGTGCTAGTGGTTTGGTAGTCGGACAGGGGGCCTCCTACGAGCAGTACGTC. It yields the protein CASGLVVGQGASYEQYV.

The rearrangement uses TRBV4-1 and TRBJ2-7; TRBD2 is a possible D gene (6 bases). This CDR3 is 13 amino acids long. Germline CDR1 is MGHRA and CDR2 is YSYEKL. The V end lost 1 base, the J end lost 6 bases, and 10 bases lay between the germline ends. The CDR3 DNA sequence: TGCGCCAGCAGCCAAGGTATGGGAGGCGAGCAGTACGTC. This translates into CASSQGMGGEQYV.

The J gene is TRBJ1-5, the V gene TRBV18, with a tentative D call TRBD1 (5 bases). V dropped 6 bases and J dropped 0 bases, with 12 bases sitting between them. The length of the CDR3 is 15 residues. The germline V gene encodes CDR1 KGHSH and CDR2 LQKENI. The CDR3 DNA is TGTGCCAGCTCTCAAGGGGTGAATAGCAATCAGCCCCAGCATTTT. It translates to CASSQGVNSNQPQHF.

V is TRBV5-6 and J is TRBJ1-6; D might be TRBD1 (5 bases). The V gene lost 6 bases and the J gene lost 9 bases, with 16 bases spanning the gap. The CDR3 length is 14 residues. The germline V gene has CDR1 SGHDT and CDR2 YYEEEE. Written as DNA, the CDR3 is TGTGCCAGCACAGGGTATAGTCCTCCTTCACCCCTCCACTTT. Protein sequence: CASTGYSPPSPLHF.

The rearrangement links TRBV29-1 to TRBJ1-2; 9 bases fit TRBD1. Per the germline V gene, CDR1 is SQVTM and CDR2 is ANQGSEA. V lost 6 bases and J lost 1; bases outside the gene matches: 3. CDR3 length: 13 residues. CDR3 in DNA: TGCAGCGTCCGGGACAGGGATAACTATGGCTACACCTTC. Amino acid sequence: CSVRDRDNYGYTF.

V gene TRBV9 combines with J gene TRBJ2-3, with 11 bases fitting TRBD2. The CDR3 consists of 16 residues. V gave up 3 bases and J gave up 0 bases; unmatched junction bases: 3. Germline V gene lookup returns CDR1 SGDLS and CDR2 YYNGEE. CDR3 protein: CASSAGTSGSTDTQYF. The CDR3 bases are TGTGCCAGCAGCGCCGGGACTAGCGGCAGCACAGATACGCAGTATTTT. Full variable domain (rest looked up from reference TRBV9 and TRBJ2-3): DSGVTQTPKHLITATGQRVTLRCSPRSGDLSVYWYQQSLDQGLQFLIQYYNGEERAKGNILERFSAQQFPDLHSELNLSSLELGDSALYFCASSAGTSGSTDTQYFGPGTRLTVL.

This clone was recorded a few times. This chain links TRBV12-3 or TRBV12-4 with TRBJ2-2, with 8 bases lining up with TRBD2. Losses at the gene ends were 4 bases for V and 10 bases for J; bases not matched to a gene: 2. There are 12 residues in the CDR3. CDR3 region: CASSSGLAELFF. CDR3 DNA: TGTGCCAGCAGTTCCGGACTAGCGGAGCTGTTTTTT.

This clone occurred once. The rearrangement joins TRBV7-6 to TRBJ1-4; a possible D gene is TRBD1 (5 bases). From germline, CDR1 is SGHVS and CDR2 FNYEAQ. V was shortened by 3 bases and J by 0 bases, with 11 bases between the two germline ends. The CDR3 contains 16 residues. CDR3 nucleotides: TGTGCCAGCAGCTTCGGCAGGGCCCCAACTAATGAAAAACTGTTTTTT. Translating gives CASSFGRAPTNEKLFF.